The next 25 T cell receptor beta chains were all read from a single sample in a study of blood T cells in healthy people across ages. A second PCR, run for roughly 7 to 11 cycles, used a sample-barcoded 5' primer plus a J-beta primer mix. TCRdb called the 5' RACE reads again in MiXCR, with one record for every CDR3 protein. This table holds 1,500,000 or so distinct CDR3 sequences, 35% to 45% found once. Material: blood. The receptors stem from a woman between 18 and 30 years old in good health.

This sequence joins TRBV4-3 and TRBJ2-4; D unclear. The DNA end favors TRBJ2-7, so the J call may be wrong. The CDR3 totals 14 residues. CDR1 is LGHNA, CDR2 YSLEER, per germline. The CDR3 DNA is TGCGCCAGCAGCCAAAAGGCGGTTGGGTACGAGCAGTACTTC. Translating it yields CASSQKAVGYEQYF.

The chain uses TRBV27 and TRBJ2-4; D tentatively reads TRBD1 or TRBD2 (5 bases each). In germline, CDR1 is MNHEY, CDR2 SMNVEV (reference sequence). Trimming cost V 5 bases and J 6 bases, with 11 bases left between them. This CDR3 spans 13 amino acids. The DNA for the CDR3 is TGTGCCAGCAGTGACCGGGACGGAAACATTCAGTACTTC. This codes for CASSDRDGNIQYF.

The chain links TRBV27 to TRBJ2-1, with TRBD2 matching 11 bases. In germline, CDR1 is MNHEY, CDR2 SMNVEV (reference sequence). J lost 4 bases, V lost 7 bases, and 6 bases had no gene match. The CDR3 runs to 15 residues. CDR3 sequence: CASMVGTSGYNEQFF. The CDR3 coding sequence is TGTGCCAGCATGGTGGGGACTAGCGGTTACAATGAGCAGTTCTTC.

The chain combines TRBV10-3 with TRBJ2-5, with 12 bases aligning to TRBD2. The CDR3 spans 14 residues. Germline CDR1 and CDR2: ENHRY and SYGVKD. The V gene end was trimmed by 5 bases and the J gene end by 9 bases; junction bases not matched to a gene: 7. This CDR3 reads CAISKASGREAQYF. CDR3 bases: TGTGCCATCAGTAAAGCTAGCGGGAGGGAGGCCCAGTACTTC.

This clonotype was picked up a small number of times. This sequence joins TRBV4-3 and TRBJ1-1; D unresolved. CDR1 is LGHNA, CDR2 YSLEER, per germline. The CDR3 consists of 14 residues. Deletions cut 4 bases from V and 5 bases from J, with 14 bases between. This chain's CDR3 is CASSRVTRGTEAFF. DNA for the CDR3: TGCGCCAGCAGCCGGGTAACCCGGGGTACTGAAGCTTTCTTT.

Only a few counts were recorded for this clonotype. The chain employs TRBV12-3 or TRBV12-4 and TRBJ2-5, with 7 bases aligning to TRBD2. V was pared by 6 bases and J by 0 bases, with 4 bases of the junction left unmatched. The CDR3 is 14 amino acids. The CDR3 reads CASSSGLNQETQYF. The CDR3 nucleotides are TGTGCCAGCAGCTCGGGACTAAACCAAGAGACCCAGTACTTC.

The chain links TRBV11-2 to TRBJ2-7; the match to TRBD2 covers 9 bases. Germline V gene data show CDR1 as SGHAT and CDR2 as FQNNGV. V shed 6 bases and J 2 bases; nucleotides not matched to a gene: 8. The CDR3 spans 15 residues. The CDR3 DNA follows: TGTGCCAGCAGTACCCCGGGACTAGCTCCCTACGAGCAGTACTTC. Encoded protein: CASSTPGLAPYEQYF. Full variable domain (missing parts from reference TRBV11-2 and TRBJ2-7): EAGVAQSPRYKIIEKRQSVAFWCNPISGHATLYWYQQILGQGPKLLIQFQNNGVVDDSQLPKDRFSAERLKGVDSTLKIQPAKLEDSAVYLCASSTPGLAPYEQYFGPGTRLTVT.

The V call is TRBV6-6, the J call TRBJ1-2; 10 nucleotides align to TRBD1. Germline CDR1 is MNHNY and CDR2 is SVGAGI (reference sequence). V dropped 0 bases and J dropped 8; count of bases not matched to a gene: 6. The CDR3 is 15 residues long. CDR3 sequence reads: CASSYSDRGHEGYTF. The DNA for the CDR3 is TGTGCCAGCAGTTACTCAGACAGGGGGCACGAGGGCTACACCTTC.

The CDR3 DNA reads as TGTGCCAGCAGCGTAGCGGGAGGGTTCTCCTACAATGAGCAGTTCTTC. Encoded protein: CASSVAGGFSYNEQFF. The J gene is TRBJ2-1, the V gene TRBV9; 8 nucleotides line up with TRBD2. Losses at the gene ends were 0 bases for V and 0 bases for J; bases not matched to a gene: 2. Germline V gives CDR1 SGDLS, CDR2 YYNGEE. The CDR3 covers 16 residues.

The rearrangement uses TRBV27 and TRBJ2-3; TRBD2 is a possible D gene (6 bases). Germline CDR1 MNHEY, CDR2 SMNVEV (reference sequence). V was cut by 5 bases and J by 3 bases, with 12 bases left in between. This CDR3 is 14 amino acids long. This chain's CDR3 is CASSNWGRTDTQYF. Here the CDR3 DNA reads TGTGCCAGCAGTAACTGGGGGAGGACAGATACGCAGTATTTT.

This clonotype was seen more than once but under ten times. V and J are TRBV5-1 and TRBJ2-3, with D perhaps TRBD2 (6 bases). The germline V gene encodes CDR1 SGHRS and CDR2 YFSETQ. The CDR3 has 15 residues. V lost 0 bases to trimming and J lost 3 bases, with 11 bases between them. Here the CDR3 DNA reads TGCGCCAGCAGCTTGGCTAGCGTTGGGACAGATACGCAGTATTTT. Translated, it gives CASSLASVGTDTQYF.

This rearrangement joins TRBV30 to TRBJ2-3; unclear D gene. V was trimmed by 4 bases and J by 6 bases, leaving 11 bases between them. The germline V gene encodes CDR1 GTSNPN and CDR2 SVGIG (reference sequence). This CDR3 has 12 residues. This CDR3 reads CAWTVGYDTQYF. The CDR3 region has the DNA TGTGCCTGGACCGTAGGGTATGATACGCAGTATTTT.

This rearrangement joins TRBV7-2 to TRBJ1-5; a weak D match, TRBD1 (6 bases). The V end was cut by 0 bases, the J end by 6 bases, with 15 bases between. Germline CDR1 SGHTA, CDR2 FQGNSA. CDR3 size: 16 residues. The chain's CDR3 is CASSLAGHSIGQPQHF. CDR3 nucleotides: TGTGCCAGCAGCTTAGCGGGACACTCAATAGGTCAGCCCCAGCATTTT.

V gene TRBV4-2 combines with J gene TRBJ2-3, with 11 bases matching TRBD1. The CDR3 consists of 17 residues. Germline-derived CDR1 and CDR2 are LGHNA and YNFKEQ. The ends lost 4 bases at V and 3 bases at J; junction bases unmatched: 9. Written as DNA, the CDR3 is TGTGCCAGCAGCCCCCGGACAGGGGGCGCTTGGACAGATACGCAGTATTTT. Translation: CASSPRTGGAWTDTQYF.

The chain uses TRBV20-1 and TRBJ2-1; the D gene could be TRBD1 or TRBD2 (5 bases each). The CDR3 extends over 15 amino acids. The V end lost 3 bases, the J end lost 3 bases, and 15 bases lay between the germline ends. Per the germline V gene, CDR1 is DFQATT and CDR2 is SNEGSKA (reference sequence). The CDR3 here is CSASPGRAVYNEQFF. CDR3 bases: TGCAGTGCTAGTCCGGGACGAGCGGTCTACAATGAGCAGTTCTTC.

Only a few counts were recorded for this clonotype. The CDR3 is CAISAGTDTQYF. The CDR3 DNA reads TGTGCCATCAGTGCGGGGACAGATACGCAGTATTTT. The chain joins TRBV10-3 to TRBJ2-3; maybe TRBD2 (5 bases). This CDR3 spans 12 amino acids. Germline loops: CDR1 ENHRY, CDR2 SYGVKD. V was shortened by 4 bases and J by 3 bases, with 5 bases between the two germline ends.

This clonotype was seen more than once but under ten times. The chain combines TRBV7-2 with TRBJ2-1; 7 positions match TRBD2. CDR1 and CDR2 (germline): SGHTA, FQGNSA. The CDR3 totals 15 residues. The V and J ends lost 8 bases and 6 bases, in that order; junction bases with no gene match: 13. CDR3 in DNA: TGTGCCAGCTCCTGGGGGGGATACCTAACCAATGAGCAGTTCTTC. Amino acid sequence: CASSWGGYLTNEQFF.

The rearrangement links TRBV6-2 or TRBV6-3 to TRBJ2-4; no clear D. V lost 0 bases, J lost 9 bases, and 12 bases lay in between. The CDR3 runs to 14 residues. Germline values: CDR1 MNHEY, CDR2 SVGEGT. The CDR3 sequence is CASSYSYGSSIQYF. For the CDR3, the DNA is TGTGCCAGCAGTTACTCGTATGGTAGCAGCATTCAGTACTTC.

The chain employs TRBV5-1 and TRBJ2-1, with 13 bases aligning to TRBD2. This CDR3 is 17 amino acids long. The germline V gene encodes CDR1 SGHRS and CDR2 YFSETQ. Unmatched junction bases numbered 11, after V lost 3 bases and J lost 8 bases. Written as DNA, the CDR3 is TGCGCCAGCAGCTCGCGCCACGGACTAGCGGGGGCGTATGAGCAGTTCTTC. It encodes CASSSRHGLAGAYEQFF. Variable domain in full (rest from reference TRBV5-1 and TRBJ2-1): KAGVTQTPRYLIKTRGQQVTLSCSPISGHRSVSWYQQTPGQGLQFLFEYFSETQRNKGNFPGRFSGRQFSNSRSEMNVSTLELGDSALYLCASSSRHGLAGAYEQFFGPGTRLTVL.

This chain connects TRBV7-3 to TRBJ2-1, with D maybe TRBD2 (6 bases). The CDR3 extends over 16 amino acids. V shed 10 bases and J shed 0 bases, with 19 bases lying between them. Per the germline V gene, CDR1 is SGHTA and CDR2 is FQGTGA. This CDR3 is CATSLGTPSSYNEQFF. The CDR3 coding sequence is TGTGCCACCTCCCTTGGGACTCCGAGCTCCTACAATGAGCAGTTCTTC.

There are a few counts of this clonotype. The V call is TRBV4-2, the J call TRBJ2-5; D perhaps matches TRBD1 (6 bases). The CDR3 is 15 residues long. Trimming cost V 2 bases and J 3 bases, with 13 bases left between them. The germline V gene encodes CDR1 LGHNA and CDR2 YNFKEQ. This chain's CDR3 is CASSQRAGTKETQYF. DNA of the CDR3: TGTGCCAGCAGCCAAAGGGCAGGGACAAAAGAGACCCAGTACTTC.

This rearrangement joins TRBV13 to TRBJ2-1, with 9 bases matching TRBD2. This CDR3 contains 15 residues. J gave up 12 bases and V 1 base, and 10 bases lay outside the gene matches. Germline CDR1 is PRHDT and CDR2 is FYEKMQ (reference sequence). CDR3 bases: TGTGCCAGCAGCTTAGTTCTAGCGGGAACCACGAGGCAGTTCTTC. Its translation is CASSLVLAGTTRQFF.

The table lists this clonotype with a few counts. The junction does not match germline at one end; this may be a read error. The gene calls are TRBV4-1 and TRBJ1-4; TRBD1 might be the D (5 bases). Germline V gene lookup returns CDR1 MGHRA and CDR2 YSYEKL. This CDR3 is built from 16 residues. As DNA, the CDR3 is TGCGACAGCAGCCAACCCCAGGGAACAACTAATGAAAAACTGTTTTTT. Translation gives CDSSQPQGTTNEKLFF.

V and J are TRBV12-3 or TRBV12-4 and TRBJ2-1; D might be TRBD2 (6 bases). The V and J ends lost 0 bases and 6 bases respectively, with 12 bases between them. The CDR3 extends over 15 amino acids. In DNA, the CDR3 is TGTGCCAGCAGTTTAGCGCGTGGAGGGGCCAATGAGCAGTTCTTC. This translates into CASSLARGGANEQFF.

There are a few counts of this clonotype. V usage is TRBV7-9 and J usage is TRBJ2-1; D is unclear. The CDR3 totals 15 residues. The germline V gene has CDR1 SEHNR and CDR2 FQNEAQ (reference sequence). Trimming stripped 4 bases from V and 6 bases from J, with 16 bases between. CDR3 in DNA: TGTGCCAGCAGCTACACCGTTTCACTCGGCAATGAGCAGTTCTTC. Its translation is CASSYTVSLGNEQFF.